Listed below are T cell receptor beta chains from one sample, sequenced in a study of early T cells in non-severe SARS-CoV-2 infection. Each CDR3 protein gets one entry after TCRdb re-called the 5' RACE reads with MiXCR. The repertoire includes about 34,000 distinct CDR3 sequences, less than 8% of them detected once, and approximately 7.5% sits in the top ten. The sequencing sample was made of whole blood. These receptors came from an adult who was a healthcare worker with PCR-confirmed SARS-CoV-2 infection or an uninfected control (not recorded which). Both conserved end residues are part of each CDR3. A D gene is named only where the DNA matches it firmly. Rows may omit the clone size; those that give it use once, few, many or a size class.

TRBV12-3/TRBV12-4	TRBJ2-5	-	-	TGTGCCAGCAGTCCTCACCAAGAGACCCAGTACTTC	CASSPHQETQYF
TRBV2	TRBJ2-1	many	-	TGTGCCAGCAGTGTTAATGTCGATGAGCAGTTCTTC	CASSVNVDEQFF
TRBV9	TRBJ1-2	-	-	TGTGCCAGCAGCGTGACAGACCTCTATGGCTACACCTTC	CASSVTDLYGYTF
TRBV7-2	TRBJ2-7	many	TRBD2	TGTGCCAGCAGCTTAAGGAGCGGGGCAGGGAAGGGCTCCTACGAGCAGTACTTC	CASSLRSGAGKGSYEQYF
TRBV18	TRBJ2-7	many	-	TGTGCCAGCTCGAACAGCTACTACGAGCAGTACTTC	CASSNSYYEQYF
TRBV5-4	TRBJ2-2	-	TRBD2	TGTGCCAGCAGCTTCGAGCGGGGCGAGAACACCGGGGAGCTGTTTTTT	CASSFERGENTGELFF
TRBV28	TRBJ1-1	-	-	TGTGCCAGCATGCTCGTGAGCAGGGTGAACACTGAAGCTTTCTTT	CASMLVSRVNTEAFF
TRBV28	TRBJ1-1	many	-	TGTGCCAGCAGGACAGCTAACACTGAAGCTTTCTTT	CASRTANTEAFF
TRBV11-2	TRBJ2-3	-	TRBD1	TGTGCCAGCAGCTACGGACAGGGGGCGGATACGCAGTATTTT	CASSYGQGADTQYF
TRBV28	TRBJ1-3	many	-	TGTGCCAGCAGGAGGACAGCTGGAAACACCATATATTTT	CASRRTAGNTIYF
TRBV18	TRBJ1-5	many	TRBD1	TGTGCCAGCTCACCACGCACAGGGGGAAATCAGCCCCAGCATTTT	CASSPRTGGNQPQHF
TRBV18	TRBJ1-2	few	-	TGTGCCAGCTCATCAATTCGACAGGTTAATAACTATGGCTACACCTTC	CASSSIRQVNNYGYTF
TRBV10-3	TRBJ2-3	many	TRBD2	TGTGCCATCAGTAAACTAGCGGGGGGCGTTAACGATACGCAGTATTTT	CAISKLAGGVNDTQYF
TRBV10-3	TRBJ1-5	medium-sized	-	TGTGCCATCAGGGTCCGGGACGGAAGCAATCAGCCCCAGCATTTT	CAIRVRDGSNQPQHF
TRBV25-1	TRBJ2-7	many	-	TGTGCCAGTCAAGGACGAGTCTACGAGCAGTACTTC	CASQGRVYEQYF
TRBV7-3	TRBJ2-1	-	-	TGTGCCAGCAGCTTAACGCTGCCAAATGAGCAGTTCTTC	CASSLTLPNEQFF
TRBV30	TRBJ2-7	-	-	TGTGCCTGGACCCGGGGGAAGTACGAGCAGTACTTC	CAWTRGKYEQYF
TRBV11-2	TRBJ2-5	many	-	TGTGCCAGCAGCTGGGGGGCTGGAGAGACCCAGTACTTC	CASSWGAGETQYF
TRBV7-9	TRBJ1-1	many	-	TGTGCCAGTATGCCGATGGACACTGAAGCTTTCTTT	CASMPMDTEAFF
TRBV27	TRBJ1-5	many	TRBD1	TGTGCCAGCAGTCGACAGGGGACGGGTCAGCCCCAGCATTTT	CASSRQGTGQPQHF
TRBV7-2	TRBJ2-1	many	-	TGTGCCAGCAGCTTCGAGGGGGCCTACAATGAGCAGTTCTTC	CASSFEGAYNEQFF